These 15 T cell receptor beta chains were sequenced from one sample in a study of cytotoxic CD8 clonotypes in ibrutinib-treated CLL. Sequencing was performed with immunoSEQ multiplex PCR; in TCRdb, only in-frame clones are kept and a portion is missing. The sample has about 69,000 clones; about 84% are singletons. Source: PBMCs, taken at disease progression, from a patient treated with ibrutinib. The source of these receptors is a human donor with chronic lymphocytic leukemia.

This clone came up a few times. The gene calls are TRBV5-1 and TRBJ1-3; no clear D gene. V lost 4 bases to trimming and J lost 12 bases, with 20 bases between them. This CDR3 contains 14 residues. CDR1 and CDR2 from the germline V gene are SGHRS and YFSETQ. The CDR3 protein is CASSVGFRNLHIYF. CDR3 coding DNA: TGCGCCAGCAGCGTGGGGTTTAGAAATCTGCACATATATTTT.

Concerning this clone itself: Other nucleotide sequences in the sample specify the same CDR3. The chain couples TRBV7-9 to TRBJ1-1, with D possibly being TRBD1 (5 bases). With 4 bases removed from V and 5 bases from J, the gap between germline ends came to 11 bases. The CDR3 sequence is 13 residues long. The germline V gene encodes CDR1 SEHNR and CDR2 FQNEAQ (reference sequence). CDR3 amino acids: CASSYSGGTEAFF. CDR3 nucleotide sequence: TGTGCCAGCAGCTACTCCGGGGGAACTGAAGCTTTCTTT.

This chain joins TRBV20-1 and TRBJ2-1; 9 bases map to TRBD1. J gave up 15 bases and V 6 bases, and 9 bases lay outside the gene matches. The CDR3 is 11 residues long. Looked up from germline, CDR1 is DFQATT and CDR2 is SNEGSKA (reference sequence). CDR3 DNA sequence: TGCAGTGCCCGCAACAGGGGGCTTGCGTTCTTC. Residues: CSARNRGLAFF.

This clone was counted only a few times. The rearrangement uses TRBV29-1 and TRBJ1-2, with D perhaps TRBD1 (5 bases). The CDR3 has 14 residues. Germline V gene data show CDR1 as SQVTM and CDR2 as ANQGSEA. Between the trimmed V and J ends, which lost 7 bases and 2 bases, there was a span of 17 bases. CDR3 sequence (DNA): TGCAGCGCTGCAAGGGCAGGGATGAACTATGGCTACACCTTC. Its translation: CSAARAGMNYGYTF.

V is TRBV27 and J is TRBJ1-2; D is uncertain. The CDR3 runs 12 residues. Germline assignment: CDR1 MNHEY and CDR2 SMNVEV (reference sequence). Deletions cut 5 bases from V and 2 bases from J, with 6 bases between. The CDR3 loop reads CASSRRNYGYTF. In nucleotides, the CDR3 is TGTGCCAGCAGTCGACGGAACTATGGCTACACCTTC.

In the case of this clone: An end of the junction differs from the germline gene, which may be a read error. J is TRBJ2-3 and V is TRBV7-2; possible D gene TRBD1, 6 bases. The CDR3 length is 14 residues. CDR1 SGHTA and CDR2 FQGNSA come from the germline V gene. CDR3 loop: CASSWGRGTDTQYF. DNA of the CDR3: TGTGCGAGCAGTTGGGGGCGGGGCACAGATACGCAGTATTTT. Full variable domain (rest looked up from reference TRBV7-2 and TRBJ2-3): GAGVSQSPSNKVTEKGKDVELRCDPISGHTALYWYRQSLGQGLEFLIYFQGNSAPDKSGLPSDRFSAERTGGSVSTLTIQRTQQEDSAVYLCASSWGRGTDTQYFGPGTRLTVL.

The chain couples TRBV6-5 to TRBJ2-6; 7 nucleotides align to TRBD2. The CDR3 is 15 amino acids. The V and J ends lost 7 bases and 3 bases, in that order; junction bases with no gene match: 6. In germline, CDR1 is MNHEY, CDR2 SVGAGI. The CDR3 is CASKRGGHGANVLTF. In DNA form, the CDR3 reads TGTGCCAGCAAACGGGGAGGGCATGGGGCCAACGTCCTGACTTTC.

This chain connects TRBV2 to TRBJ2-7; no reliable D call. Trimming took 4 bases from V and 4 from J, leaving 5 bases between them. The CDR3 contains 11 residues. The V gene's germline CDR1 is SNHLY and CDR2 FYNNEI. In nucleotides, the CDR3 is TGTGCCAGCAGTGCCCTTTACGAGCAGTACTTC. It translates to CASSALYEQYF.

This chain joins TRBV4-1 and TRBJ2-7, with a possible D match to TRBD1 (6 bases). Per the germline V gene, CDR1 is MGHRA and CDR2 is YSYEKL. The CDR3 contains 10 residues. CDR3 region: CASSHPPRGV. As DNA, the CDR3 is TGCGCCAGCAGCCATCCCCCCAGGGGAGTG.

This rearrangement joins TRBV10-1 to TRBJ1-2, with D uncertain. CDR1 is WNHNN and CDR2 is SYGVQD in the germline V gene (reference sequence). The CDR3 has 15 residues. With 6 bases removed from V and 6 bases from J, the gap between germline ends came to 20 bases. CDR3 coding DNA: TGCGCCAGCAGCCCACAGTTAGCGGCGGCGGATGGCTACACCTTC. It is translated as CASSPQLAAADGYTF.

The gene calls are TRBV15 and TRBJ1-4, with a tentative D call TRBD1 (5 bases). Germline V gene sequence: CDR1 LNHNV, CDR2 YYDKDF (reference sequence). V lost 0 bases, J lost 5 bases, and 10 bases lay in between. CDR3 length equals 15 residues. The CDR3 sequence is CATSRDLAGNEKLFF. The CDR3 bases are TGTGCCACCAGCAGAGATCTAGCAGGGAATGAAAAACTGTTTTTT.

The CDR3 region is CASSMGFQRNEKLFF. For the CDR3, the DNA is TGTGCCAGTAGTATGGGGTTCCAGCGTAATGAAAAACTGTTTTTT. The chain recombines TRBV19 with TRBJ1-4; D not certain. The CDR3 extends over 15 amino acids. V shed 3 bases and J shed 4 bases, with 12 bases lying between them. The germline CDR1 and CDR2 sequences are LNHDA and SQIVND (reference sequence).

V usage is TRBV5-1 and J usage is TRBJ2-2, with D perhaps assigned TRBD1 or TRBD2 (5 bases each). The germline CDR1 and CDR2 sequences are SGHRS and YFSETQ. The CDR3 is made up of 15 amino acids. Trimming took 2 bases from V and 3 from J, leaving 11 bases between them. CDR3 residues: CASSFSGTYTGELFF. The CDR3 coding sequence is TGCGCCAGCAGCTTCTCCGGGACCTACACCGGGGAGCTGTTTTTT.

The CDR3 protein is CASSPLLAFGAGELFF. CDR3 DNA: TGTGCCAGCAGTCCGCTGCTAGCGTTTGGGGCCGGGGAGCTGTTTTTT. The V gene is TRBV28, the J gene TRBJ2-2; D perhaps matches TRBD2 (6 bases). The V end lost 5 bases, the J end lost 6 bases, and 19 bases lay between the germline ends. The CDR3 extends over 16 amino acids. The germline CDR1 and CDR2 sequences are MDHEN and SYDVKM.

The chain has TRBV29-1 and TRBJ1-5; D not resolved. This CDR3 contains 11 residues. Trimming took 5 bases from V and 10 from J, leaving 12 bases between them. Germline-derived CDR1 and CDR2 are SQVTM and ANQGSEA. CDR3 region: CSVRTVQPQHF. The DNA of the CDR3 is TGCAGCGTTCGGACGGTGCAACCCCAGCATTTT.